The table lists the clone carrying this T cell receptor beta chain with many counts. The data derive from a study of immune heterogeneity within non-small cell lung tumors. The V end lost 7 bases, the J end lost 0 bases, and 10 bases lay between the germline ends. The CDR3 is 14 amino acids. CDR1 and CDR2 from the germline V gene are SGHDT and YYEEEE. Template was bulk tumor genomic DNA, approximately 560 ng per sample. Doctors removed several biopsies from each primary tumor during surgery, keeping them far apart. Patients underwent curative surgery for non-small cell lung cancer (untreated and newly diagnosed). The authors amplified TCR beta CDR3 by multiplex PCR with 32 V and 13 J primers. TCRdb re-analysed the multiplex PCR reads in MiXCR, keeping a single row per CDR3 protein. The sample lists under 15,000 distinct CDR3 sequences; under 30% were seen once.

V usage is TRBV5-6 and J usage is TRBJ2-2; D call uncertain. The sequencing input was lung tumor tissue. The clonotype comes from a man aged 50 or older with non-small cell lung cancer. This chain's CDR3 is CASQVEANTGELFF. CDR3 DNA sequence: TGTGCCAGCCAAGTTGAGGCGAACACCGGGGAGCTGTTTTTT.